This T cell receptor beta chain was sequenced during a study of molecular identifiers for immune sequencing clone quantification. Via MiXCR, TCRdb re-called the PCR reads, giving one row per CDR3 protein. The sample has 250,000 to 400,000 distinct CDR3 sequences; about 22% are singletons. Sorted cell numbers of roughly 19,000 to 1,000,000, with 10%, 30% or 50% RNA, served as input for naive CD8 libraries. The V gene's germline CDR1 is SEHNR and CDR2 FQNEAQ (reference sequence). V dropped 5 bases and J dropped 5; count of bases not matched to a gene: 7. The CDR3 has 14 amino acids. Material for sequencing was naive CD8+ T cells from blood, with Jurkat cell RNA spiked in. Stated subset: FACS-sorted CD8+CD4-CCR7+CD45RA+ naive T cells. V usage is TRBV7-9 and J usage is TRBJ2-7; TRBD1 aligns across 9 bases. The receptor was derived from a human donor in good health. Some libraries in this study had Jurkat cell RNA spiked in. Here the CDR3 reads CASSTGDRVHEQYF. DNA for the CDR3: TGTGCCAGCAGCACCGGGGACAGGGTCCACGAGCAGTACTTC.